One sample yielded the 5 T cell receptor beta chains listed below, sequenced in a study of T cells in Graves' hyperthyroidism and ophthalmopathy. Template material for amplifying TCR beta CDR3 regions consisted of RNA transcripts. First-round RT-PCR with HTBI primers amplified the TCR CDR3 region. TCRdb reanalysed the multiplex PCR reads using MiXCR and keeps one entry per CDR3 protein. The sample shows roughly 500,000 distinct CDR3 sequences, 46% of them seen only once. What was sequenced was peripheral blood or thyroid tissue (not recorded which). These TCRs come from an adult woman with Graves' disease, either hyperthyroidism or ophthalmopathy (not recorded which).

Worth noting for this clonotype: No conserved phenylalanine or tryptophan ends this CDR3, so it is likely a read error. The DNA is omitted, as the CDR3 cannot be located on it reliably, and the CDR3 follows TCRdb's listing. The CDR3 loop reads CASSLGTGQ. The chain has TRBV7-9 and TRBJ2-7; the D call in the table, TRBD1, was not verified against the DNA. Including both end residues, the CDR3 is 9 amino acids long. Germline loops: CDR1 SEHNR, CDR2 FQNEAQ (reference sequence).

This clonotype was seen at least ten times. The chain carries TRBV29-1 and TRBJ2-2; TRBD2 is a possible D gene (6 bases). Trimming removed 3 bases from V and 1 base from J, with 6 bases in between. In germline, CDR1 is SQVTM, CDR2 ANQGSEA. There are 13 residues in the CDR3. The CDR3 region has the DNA TGCAGCGTTGATAGCGGGAACACCGGGGAGCTGTTTTTT. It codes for CSVDSGNTGELFF.

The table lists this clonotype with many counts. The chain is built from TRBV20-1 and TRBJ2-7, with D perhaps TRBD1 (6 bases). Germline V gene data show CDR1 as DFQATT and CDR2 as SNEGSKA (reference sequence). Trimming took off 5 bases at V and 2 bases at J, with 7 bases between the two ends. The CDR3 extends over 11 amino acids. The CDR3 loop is CSAGTTYEQYF. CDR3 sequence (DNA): TGCAGTGCTGGGACAACCTACGAGCAGTACTTC.

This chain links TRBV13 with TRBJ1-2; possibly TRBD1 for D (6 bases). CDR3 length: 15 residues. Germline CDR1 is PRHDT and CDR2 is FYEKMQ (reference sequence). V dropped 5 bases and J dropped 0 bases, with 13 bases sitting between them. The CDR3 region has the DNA TGTGCCAGCAGCACCGGCGGACAGCCTAACTATGGCTACACCTTC. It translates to CASSTGGQPNYGYTF.

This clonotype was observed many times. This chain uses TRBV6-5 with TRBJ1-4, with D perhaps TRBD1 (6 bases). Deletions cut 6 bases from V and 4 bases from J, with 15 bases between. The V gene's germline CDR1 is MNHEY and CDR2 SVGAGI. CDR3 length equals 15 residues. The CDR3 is CASRRGGAGNEKLFF. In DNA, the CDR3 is TGTGCCAGCAGGAGAGGGGGAGCCGGTAATGAAAAACTGTTTTTT.